This is a list of T cell receptor beta chains from one sample in a study of early T cells in non-severe SARS-CoV-2 infection. MiXCR, run by TCRdb on the 5' RACE reads, gives a single entry per CDR3 protein. The sample holds about 50,000 distinct CDR3 sequences, about a tenth seen once. Sequencing was performed on whole blood. Source of these receptors: an adult who was a healthcare worker with PCR-confirmed SARS-CoV-2 infection or an uninfected control (not recorded which). Both conserved end residues are part of each CDR3. Each record gives: CDR3 DNA, CDR3 protein, clone size, V gene, CDR3 length, D gene, J gene. The D gene is left open where the match is weak. Not all rows give a size; the values are once, few, many and, for expanded clones, a class.

TGCGCCAGCAGCCAAGCTGGGGGCAGGGGGCTAATTGGAAACACCATATATTTT,CASSQAGGRGLIGNTIYF,many,TRBV4-1,18,TRBD1,TRBJ1-3
TGTGCCACCATGGGGTTCACAGGACCCCTCCACTTT,CATMGFTGPLHF,many,TRBV28,12,.,TRBJ1-6
TGTGCCAGCAGGTCCCGATCAGGGTTTGCTGGCTACACCTTC,CASRSRSGFAGYTF,.,TRBV28,14,.,TRBJ1-2
TGTGCCAGCAGGAGTACCTCCTACGAGCAGTACTTC,CASRSTSYEQYF,many,TRBV28,12,.,TRBJ2-7
TGTGCCAGCAGCTTGGCTAGCGGGAGGGCCAAGCAGTTCTTC,CASSLASGRAKQFF,.,TRBV11-2,14,TRBD2,TRBJ2-1
TGCAGTGCTAGAGATCGACAGGCATTCTCCTACGAGCAGTACTTC,CSARDRQAFSYEQYF,few,TRBV20-1,15,.,TRBJ2-7
TGCAGCTGCGGCCATAGAGGGAACGAGCAGTACTTC,CSCGHRGNEQYF,many,TRBV29-1,12,.,TRBJ2-7
TGTGCCAGCAGCTCCGTAGGGGTCAGTGGCTATGGCTACACCTTC,CASSSVGVSGYGYTF,few,TRBV7-8,15,.,TRBJ1-2
TGTGCCAGCCCGACAGGGAGGGAGCAGTACTTC,CASPTGREQYF,.,TRBV28,11,.,TRBJ2-7
TGTGCCAGCAGGACTAGCGGGAGGTACAATGAGCAGTTCTTC,CASRTSGRYNEQFF,many,TRBV3-1,14,TRBD2,TRBJ2-1
TGTGCCAGCAGTTACTGGGGCGAGCAGTTCTTC,CASSYWGEQFF,.,TRBV6-2/TRBV6-3,11,.,TRBJ2-1
TGTGCCAGCAGCTTAAGCTCTGGAAACACCATATATTTT,CASSLSSGNTIYF,few,TRBV7-2,13,.,TRBJ1-3
TGCAGTGCTAGGGCTAGAGGCAATCAGCCCCAGCATTTT,CSARARGNQPQHF,few,TRBV20-1,13,.,TRBJ1-5
TGCAGTGCTAGAAAGCCGCCCACTGAAGCTTTCTTT,CSARKPPTEAFF,.,TRBV20-1,12,.,TRBJ1-1
TGTGCCAGCACCAGAGACAGTATTATTTCTTGGGGCTACACCTTC,CASTRDSIISWGYTF,many,TRBV6-6,15,.,TRBJ1-2
TGTGCCACCAGCAGAGACCTAGCTAGGACCGGGGAGCTGTTTTTT,CATSRDLARTGELFF,many,TRBV15,15,.,TRBJ2-2
TGTGCCAGCAGCTTATTATCGCTAGCGGGCCCTGGGGCCAACGTCCTGACTTTC,CASSLLSLAGPGANVLTF,many,TRBV11-2,18,TRBD2,TRBJ2-6